The 27 T cell receptor beta chains presented below share a single source sample, sequenced in a study of blood T cell repertoires in COVID-19. Assay used: immunoSEQ multiplex PCR; TCRdb lists only in-frame clones, some missing. This table has 130,000 to 150,000 clones, around 81% appearing once. The sequenced sample was peripheral blood. These TCRs come from a woman aged 40 to 50 with active or convalescent COVID-19.

V usage is TRBV27 and J usage is TRBJ2-7; perhaps TRBD2 as D (6 bases). V was cut by 2 bases and J by 4 bases, with 18 bases left in between. CDR3 length equals 16 residues. Per germline, CDR1 MNHEY and CDR2 SMNVEV (reference sequence). CDR3 region: CASSLGQPGLTYEQYF. CDR3 in DNA: TGTGCCAGCAGTTTAGGTCAACCGGGACTCACATACGAGCAGTACTTC.

This chain links TRBV5-1 with TRBJ2-5, with 10 bases that match TRBD1. The CDR3 covers 16 residues. Germline loops: CDR1 SGHRS, CDR2 YFSETQ. The J segment lost 4 bases and the V segment lost 4 bases, leaving 10 bases of the junction unmatched. CDR3 sequence reads: CASSPEGQGWIETQYF. The CDR3 DNA follows: TGCGCCAGCAGCCCGGAGGGACAGGGGTGGATAGAGACCCAGTACTTC.

The rearrangement uses TRBV3-1 (or the pseudogene TRBV3-2) and TRBJ2-3; TRBD2 might be the D (7 bases). The V gene lost 3 bases and the J gene lost 5 bases, with 15 bases spanning the gap. Germline values: CDR1 LGHDT, CDR2 YNNKEL (reference sequence). This CDR3 is 15 amino acids long. CDR3 in DNA: TGTGCCAGCAGCCAGGGGGGGGCGCATGGAGATACGCAGTATTTT. This gives the protein CASSQGGAHGDTQYF.

The CDR3 DNA reads as TGTGCCAGCCAAAAGACAGGGCTTAACACTGAAGCTTTCTTT. This sequence encodes CASQKTGLNTEAFF. The chain combines TRBV19 with TRBJ1-1, with 7 bases identical to TRBD1. The CDR3 spans 14 residues. J lost 2 bases, V lost 9 bases, and 9 bases had no gene match. Per germline, CDR1 LNHDA and CDR2 SQIVND (reference sequence). Using reference TRBV19 and TRBJ1-1 for the parts outside the CDR3, the full variable domain is DGGITQSPKYLFRKEGQNVTLSCEQNLNHDAMYWYRQDPGQGLRLIYYSQIVNDFQKGDIAEGYSVSREKKESFPLTVTSAQKNPTAFYLCASQKTGLNTEAFFGQGTRLTVV.

On this clone: Its ends do not fully match the called genes, so a read error is possible. The chain has TRBV5-8 and TRBJ1-5; D might be TRBD1 (5 bases). Per germline, CDR1 SGHTS and CDR2 YDEGEE. This CDR3 has 17 amino acids. For the CDR3, the DNA is TGTGCCAGCAGCTTTGGGGTGGGGGGGAGGCCTAATCACCCCCAGCATTTT. Translating gives CASSFGVGGRPNHPQHF.

The chain couples TRBV30 to TRBJ1-2; D gene ambiguous. Germline lookup yields CDR1 GTSNPN and CDR2 SVGIG (reference sequence). The V end was cut by 0 bases, the J end by 4 bases, with 12 bases between. The CDR3 is 14 residues long. The CDR3 reads CAWSVDRLGYGYTF. The CDR3 nucleotides are TGTGCCTGGAGTGTAGACCGTCTAGGCTATGGCTACACCTTC.

CDR3 sequence reads: CASSSLGRGEAFF. CDR3 DNA sequence: TGTGCCAGCAGCTCCCTAGGGAGGGGTGAAGCTTTCTTT. This sequence joins TRBV3-1 (or the pseudogene TRBV3-2) and TRBJ1-1; tentative D call: TRBD1 (5 bases). CDR3 size: 13 residues. Per the germline V gene, CDR1 is LGHDT and CDR2 is YNNKEL (reference sequence). The V and J ends lost 5 bases and 7 bases respectively, with 14 bases between them.

V is TRBV11-2 and J is TRBJ1-4; the D gene is possibly TRBD1 (6 bases). This CDR3 is 15 amino acids long. Trimming pared 5 bases from V and 0 bases from J, leaving 10 bases between. Germline V gene sequence: CDR1 SGHAT, CDR2 FQNNGV. The CDR3 protein is CASSRRTATNEKLFF. In DNA form, the CDR3 reads TGTGCCAGCAGCCGCCGGACAGCAACTAATGAAAAACTGTTTTTT.

This sequence joins TRBV7-2 and TRBJ1-4, with 9 bases fitting TRBD1. The ends lost 4 bases at V and 6 bases at J; junction bases unmatched: 9. The germline V gene encodes CDR1 SGHTA and CDR2 FQGNSA. The CDR3 covers 16 residues. CDR3 in amino acids: CASSSSRTGAYEKLFF. For the CDR3, the DNA is TGTGCCAGCAGCTCATCTCGGACAGGGGCGTATGAAAAACTGTTTTTT.

This clone has a handful of counts. The rearrangement joins TRBV6-5 to TRBJ1-1; perhaps TRBD1 as D (5 bases). CDR3 length: 14 amino acids. V was shortened by 7 bases and J by 1 base, with 13 bases between the two germline ends. CDR1 is MNHEY, CDR2 SVGAGI, per germline. CDR3 loop: CASTSRQPNTEAFF. Here the CDR3 DNA reads TGTGCCAGCACCTCACGACAGCCGAACACTGAAGCTTTCTTT.

This chain connects TRBV2 to TRBJ1-6, with D perhaps matching TRBD1 (5 bases). CDR3 length: 14 amino acids. V lost 10 bases and J 6 bases, leaving 16 bases between the germline ends. Germline V lookup: CDR1 SNHLY, CDR2 FYNNEI. CDR3 DNA: TGTGCCACCCTGCGGGACGGTCCTAATTCACCCCTCCACTTT. As protein: CATLRDGPNSPLHF.

In its sample, this clone was seen a few times. The CDR3 reads CASSRRLAVQRVGELFF. Written as DNA, the CDR3 is TGCGCCAGCAGTCGACGACTAGCGGTTCAGAGGGTCGGGGAGCTGTTTTTT. The V call is TRBV5-1, the J call TRBJ2-2; 9 nucleotides match TRBD2. The CDR3 extends over 17 amino acids. J was trimmed by 7 bases and V by 5 bases; bases with no gene match: 15. Germline assignment: CDR1 SGHRS and CDR2 YFSETQ.

This rearrangement joins TRBV6-5 to TRBJ1-2; no definite D call. In germline, CDR1 is MNHEY, CDR2 SVGAGI. The CDR3 length is 15 residues. The V end was cut by 6 bases, the J end by 4 bases, with 18 bases between. CDR3 loop: CASSNSRTGSYGYTF. CDR3 nucleotide sequence: TGTGCCAGCAGCAACTCCCGGACGGGGTCCTATGGCTACACCTTC.

The chain carries TRBV28 and TRBJ1-3; D might be TRBD1 (5 bases). Between the trimmed V and J ends, which lost 3 bases and 0 bases, there was a span of 9 bases. The CDR3 contains 15 residues. Germline lookup yields CDR1 MDHEN and CDR2 SYDVKM. The DNA of the CDR3 is TGTGCCAGCAGTTTCCAGGGCTCCTCTGGAAACACCATATATTTT. Translating gives CASSFQGSSGNTIYF. Supplemented by reference TRBV28 and TRBJ1-3, the full variable domain reads DVKVTQSSRYLVKRTGEKVFLECVQDMDHENMFWYRQDPGLGLRLIYFSYDVKMKEKGDIPEGYSVSREKKERFSLILESASTNQTSMYLCASSFQGSSGNTIYFGEGSWLTVV.

The chain carries TRBV30 and TRBJ2-3; a weak D match, TRBD2 (5 bases). The ends were cut back, 0 bases at V and 8 bases at J, with 12 bases in the middle. This CDR3 is built from 13 residues. Germline CDR1 and CDR2: GTSNPN and SVGIG (reference sequence). The CDR3 is CAWSVQTGGTQYF. The CDR3 coding sequence is TGTGCCTGGAGTGTACAGACCGGAGGTACGCAGTATTTT.

This chain connects TRBV28 to TRBJ2-1, with 14 bases aligning to TRBD2. The length of the CDR3 is 16 residues. Trimming at V came to 4 bases and at J to 8 bases, leaving 7 bases not matched to a gene. Per the germline V gene, CDR1 is MDHEN and CDR2 is SYDVKM. The CDR3 loop is CASSSAGTSGSDEQFF. CDR3 coding DNA: TGTGCCAGCAGTTCTGCCGGGACTAGCGGGAGCGATGAGCAGTTCTTC.

This clone was detected a few times. Other DNA sequences in this sample translate to the same CDR3. The chain is built from TRBV6-1 and TRBJ2-7, with TRBD2 as a possible D gene (6 bases). The CDR3 extends over 13 amino acids. Per germline, CDR1 MNHNS and CDR2 SASEGT. Between the trimmed V and J ends, which lost 3 bases and 0 bases, there was a span of 6 bases. As DNA, the CDR3 is TGTGCCAGCAGTGAGGGACTCTCCTACGAGCAGTACTTC. Translated, it gives CASSEGLSYEQYF.

The genes are TRBV9 and TRBJ1-1, with a possible D match to TRBD1 (5 bases). Trimming left V 5 bases short and J 4 bases short, with 21 bases between. The CDR3 is 16 residues long. Germline V gene data show CDR1 as SGDLS and CDR2 as YYNGEE. CDR3 loop: CASSPASGLVGTEAFF. The DNA of the CDR3 is TGTGCCAGCAGTCCCGCATCAGGGCTGGTGGGCACTGAAGCTTTCTTT.

The chain carries TRBV28 and TRBJ2-1; 11 bases agree with TRBD2. V was clipped by 3 bases and J by 7 bases; unmatched bases: 5. This CDR3 has 15 amino acids. The germline gives CDR1 MDHEN, CDR2 SYDVKM. As DNA, the CDR3 is TGTGCCAGCAGTTTTAGCGGGAGGGCCAAGAATGAGCAGTTCTTC. This codes for CASSFSGRAKNEQFF.

The chain is built from TRBV7-2 and TRBJ1-2, with D possibly TRBD1 on 6 matching bases. Germline loops: CDR1 SGHTA, CDR2 FQGNSA. The CDR3 extends over 14 amino acids. V was shortened by 5 bases and J by 4 bases, with 14 bases between the two germline ends. The CDR3, as DNA: TGTGCCAGCAGCCGTTGGGGGGGCCCCTATGGCTACACCTTC. It specifies CASSRWGGPYGYTF.

This clone was seen just once. The CDR3, as DNA: TGTGCCAGCAGCCTCACAGGGGCCTACGAGCAGTACTTC. Translation: CASSLTGAYEQYF. The chain joins TRBV3-1 (or the pseudogene TRBV3-2) to TRBJ2-7, with 7 bases aligning to TRBD1. Germline CDR1 and CDR2: LGHDT and YNNKEL (reference sequence). The ends lost 4 bases at V and 2 bases at J; junction bases unmatched: 2. This CDR3 is 13 amino acids long.

Here the CDR3 DNA reads TGTGCCAGCAGTTGGGGACAGGGGGAAAATACGCAGTATTTT. Translated, it gives CASSWGQGENTQYF. The chain recombines TRBV27 with TRBJ2-3, with 11 bases that match TRBD1. The junction had 4 bases not matched to a gene; V was cut back by 4 bases and J by 7 bases. The CDR3 has 14 residues. The germline V gene encodes CDR1 MNHEY and CDR2 SMNVEV (reference sequence).

The J gene is TRBJ1-1, the V gene TRBV10-2; tentative D call: TRBD1 (6 bases). The V gene lost 5 bases and the J gene lost 1 base, with 8 bases spanning the gap. Germline assignment: CDR1 WSHSY and CDR2 SAAADI. This CDR3 contains 13 residues. Here the CDR3 reads CASSSTGNTEAFF. Here the CDR3 DNA reads TGCGCCAGCAGTTCGACAGGGAACACTGAAGCTTTCTTT.

V usage is TRBV27 and J usage is TRBJ1-1; 7 bases are a match to TRBD1. There are 16 residues in the CDR3. CDR1 and CDR2 (germline): MNHEY, SMNVEV (reference sequence). With 1 base clipped from V and 0 bases from J, the junction kept 5 bases outside the gene matches. The CDR3 bases are TGTGCCAGCAGTTTATACAGGGGCATTATGAACACTGAAGCTTTCTTT. It yields the protein CASSLYRGIMNTEAFF.

The gene calls are TRBV6-1 and TRBJ1-2, with TRBD1 identical over 8 bases. CDR3 length: 13 residues. Germline CDR1 reads MNHNS; CDR2 reads SASEGT. V trimming: 0 bases; J trimming: 8 bases; junction bases outside the gene matches: 2. CDR3 sequence reads: CASSEAGQDGYTF. As DNA, the CDR3 is TGTGCCAGCAGTGAAGCGGGACAGGACGGCTACACCTTC.

CDR3 bases: TGTGCCAGTAGTAGCGGACAGATCCTCACCGGGGAGCTGTTTTTT. Its protein is CASSSGQILTGELFF. This chain links TRBV19 with TRBJ2-2; D perhaps matches TRBD1 (6 bases). The ends were cut back, 4 bases at V and 4 bases at J, with 13 bases in the middle. The CDR3 runs 15 residues. CDR1 and CDR2 from the germline V gene are LNHDA and SQIVND (reference sequence).

The chain couples TRBV7-9 to TRBJ2-3; the match to TRBD1 covers 10 bases. The CDR3 totals 16 residues. V shed 2 bases and J 5 bases; nucleotides not matched to a gene: 7. In germline, CDR1 is SEHNR, CDR2 FQNEAQ (reference sequence). DNA of the CDR3: TGTGCCAGCAGCTTAAGGGGGACAGGGGATATAGATACGCAGTATTTT. As protein: CASSLRGTGDIDTQYF.